The 23 T cell receptor beta chains presented below share a single source sample, sequenced in a study of T cells in Graves' hyperthyroidism and ophthalmopathy. RNA transcripts were the template for amplifying TCR beta CDR3 regions. During a first-round RT-PCR of the TCR CDR3, the HTBI primer set was used. TCRdb ran MiXCR on the multiplex PCR reads and lists one entry per CDR3 protein. The sample records some 270,000 distinct CDR3 sequences, approximately 15% being singletons. The sample was blood. The receptors here all came from a middle-aged woman with Graves' hyperthyroidism.

This clonotype was seen repeatedly, ten times or more. This chain connects TRBV11-3 to TRBJ1-4; D gene ambiguous. The germline CDR1 and CDR2 sequences are SGHNT and YENEEA. Trimming pared 2 bases from V and 0 bases from J, leaving 16 bases between. This CDR3 spans 18 amino acids. CDR3: CASSLTAGNPSTNEKLFF. CDR3 nucleotide sequence: TGTGCCAGCAGCTTAACGGCTGGAAACCCTTCAACTAATGAAAAACTGTTTTTT.

This clonotype turned up a few times. One end of the junction fails to match germline, which may point to a read error. The CDR3, as DNA: TGTGCTAGAGCGGTTTATCCTAATGAAAAACTGTCTTTT. Translated, it gives CARAVYPNEKLSF. The chain is built from TRBV12-5 and TRBJ1-4, with D unresolved. Looked up from germline, CDR1 is LGHNT and CDR2 is FRNRAP. The CDR3 spans 13 residues.

This chain connects TRBV29-1 to TRBJ2-5; D is perhaps TRBD2 (7 bases). Trimming pared 7 bases from V and 3 bases from J, leaving 15 bases between. CDR1 and CDR2 (germline): SQVTM, ANQGSEA. The CDR3 runs 13 residues. The CDR3 protein is CSGGGAGEETQYF. The CDR3 DNA sequence: TGCAGCGGGGGGGGGGCGGGAGAAGAGACCCAGTACTTC. The variable domain in full, with the rest retrieved from reference TRBV29-1 and TRBJ2-5, is SAVISQKPSRDICQRGTSLTIQCQVDSQVTMMFWYRQQPGQSLTLIATANQGSEATYESGFVIDKFPISRPNLTFSTLTVSNMSPEDSSIYLCSGGGAGEETQYFGPGTRLLVL.

This clonotype was found a few times. This chain joins TRBV25-1 and TRBJ1-4; 7 nucleotides match TRBD1. V shed 4 bases and J 2 bases; nucleotides not matched to a gene: 4. The CDR3 is 15 amino acids. Germline CDR1 and CDR2: MGHDK and SYGVNS. The CDR3 region is CASSAPQGTNEKLFF. As DNA, the CDR3 is TGTGCCAGCAGTGCCCCACAGGGGACTAATGAAAAACTGTTTTTT.

The chain links TRBV2 to TRBJ2-7; 8 positions match TRBD1. This CDR3 has 13 residues. V shed 8 bases, J shed 4 bases, and the junction held 7 bases outside the gene matches. CDR1 is SNHLY and CDR2 is FYNNEI in the germline V gene. DNA of the CDR3: TGTGCCAGCCGGGGCAGGGGGCCTTACGAGCAGTACTTC. It translates to CASRGRGPYEQYF.

At least ten counts were recorded for this clonotype. The chain has TRBV7-9 and TRBJ2-5; no firm D call. Germline CDR1 and CDR2: SEHNR and FQNEAQ (reference sequence). Trimming removed 1 base from V and 5 bases from J, with 8 bases in between. The CDR3 is made up of 13 amino acids. CDR3 coding DNA: TGTGCCAGCAGCTTAGGCCCCTGGGAGACCCAGTACTTC. It specifies CASSLGPWETQYF. The full variable domain, in which reference TRBV7-9 and TRBJ2-5 provide the parts outside the CDR3, is DTGVSQNPRHKITKRGQNVTFRCDPISEHNRLYWYRQTLGQGPEFLTYFQNEAQLEKSRLLSDRFSAERPKGSFSTLEIQRTEQGDSAMYLCASSLGPWETQYFGPGTRLLVL.

This clonotype came up a few times. V and J are TRBV19 and TRBJ1-3, with TRBD1 as a possible D gene (5 bases). V gave up 3 bases and J gave up 0 bases, with 15 bases separating them. CDR3 length: 17 amino acids. Germline V gene sequence: CDR1 LNHDA, CDR2 SQIVND (reference sequence). The CDR3 DNA reads TGTGCCAGTAGTATTGGGTGGGGCGGCTACTCTGGAAACACCATATATTTT. Translated: CASSIGWGGYSGNTIYF.

This clonotype was detected many times. J is TRBJ1-1 and V is TRBV28; D possibly corresponds to TRBD1 (5 bases). The V gene's germline CDR1 is MDHEN and CDR2 SYDVKM. The CDR3 runs to 13 residues. Trimming took 7 bases from V and 6 from J, leaving 15 bases between them. CDR3: CASNPGWDAEAFF. The CDR3 nucleotides are TGTGCCAGCAACCCAGGATGGGACGCTGAAGCTTTCTTT. The variable domain in full, with the rest retrieved from reference TRBV28 and TRBJ1-1, is DVKVTQSSRYLVKRTGEKVFLECVQDMDHENMFWYRQDPGLGLRLIYFSYDVKMKEKGDIPEGYSVSREKKERFSLILESASTNQTSMYLCASNPGWDAEAFFGQGTRLTVV.

This clonotype was counted only a few times. This chain uses TRBV10-3 with TRBJ2-1; 10 bases are a match to TRBD2. With 2 bases clipped from V and 4 bases from J, the junction kept 11 bases outside the gene matches. Germline-derived CDR1 and CDR2 are ENHRY and SYGVKD. This CDR3 spans 18 amino acids. CDR3 protein: CAISEGLAGVVRYNEQFF. CDR3 DNA: TGTGCCATCAGTGAGGGGCTAGCGGGAGTAGTGAGGTACAATGAGCAGTTCTTC.

This clonotype was found many times. The chain couples TRBV5-8 to TRBJ2-1; 8 positions match TRBD1. Germline CDR1 is SGHTS and CDR2 is YDEGEE. The CDR3 contains 15 residues. The ends lost 0 bases at V and 6 bases at J; junction bases unmatched: 5. CDR3 in DNA: TGTGCCAGCAGCTTGGACCAGGGGGCCAGCAATGAGCAGTTCTTC. It specifies CASSLDQGASNEQFF. The variable domain in full, completed from reference TRBV5-8 and TRBJ2-1, reads EAGVTQSPTHLIKTRGQQATLRCSPISGHTSVYWYQQALGLGLQFLLWYDEGEERNRGNFPPRFSGRQFPNYSSELNVNALELEDSALYLCASSLDQGASNEQFFGPGTRLTVL.

This clonotype was detected many times. The CDR3 DNA reads as TGCAGCGTTAAGAACCGGGACAGCTACAATGAGCAGTTCTTC. It codes for CSVKNRDSYNEQFF. The chain combines TRBV29-1 with TRBJ2-1; 7 nucleotides line up with TRBD1. V lost 5 bases, J lost 3 bases, and 7 bases stayed unmatched. Germline-derived CDR1 and CDR2 are SQVTM and ANQGSEA. This CDR3 spans 14 amino acids.

The gene calls are TRBV19 and TRBJ1-6; unclear D gene. This CDR3 has 14 residues. Per germline, CDR1 LNHDA and CDR2 SQIVND (reference sequence). Trimming removed 6 bases at V and 6 bases at J, with 12 bases between. CDR3 nucleotides: TGTGCCAGTAGGGTGGGGAGCCTTAATTCACCCCTCCACTTT. Amino acid sequence: CASRVGSLNSPLHF.

The chain links TRBV15 to TRBJ2-7; no firm D call. CDR3 size: 14 residues. V was clipped by 3 bases and J by 4 bases, with 13 bases between them. CDR1 LNHNV and CDR2 YYDKDF come from the germline V gene (reference sequence). CDR3 DNA: TGTGCCACCAGCAGGGCTGGGCGAATGTACGAGCAGTACTTC. It yields the protein CATSRAGRMYEQYF.

As for this clonotype: Since a much larger clone is just one base distant, this may be a read error. This rearrangement joins TRBV2 to TRBJ2-5; TRBD2 agrees at 7 bases. This CDR3 region has 15 residues. Germline CDR1 SNHLY, CDR2 FYNNEI. In nucleotides, the CDR3 is TGTGCCAGCAGTGACTACGTGGGGGGGGGAGAGGCCCAGTACTTC. Protein product: CASSDYVGGGEAQYF. Looking up the rest from reference TRBV2 and TRBJ2-5 gives the full variable domain: EPEVTQTPSHQVTQMGQEVILRCVPISNHLYFYWYRQILGQKVEFLVSFYNNEISEKSEIFDDQFSVERPDGSNFTLKIRSTKLEDSAMYFCASSDYVGGGEAQYFGPGTRLLVL.

J is TRBJ2-7 and V is TRBV29-1; TRBD1 agrees at 12 bases. The V segment lost 7 bases and the J segment 4 bases; nucleotides outside the gene matches: 11. The germline CDR1 and CDR2 sequences are SQVTM and ANQGSEA. CDR3 length: 15 residues. CDR3 in amino acids: CSAETGTGGLYEQYF. CDR3 nucleotide sequence: TGCAGCGCCGAGACCGGGACAGGGGGCTTATACGAGCAGTACTTC.

V and J are TRBV19 and TRBJ1-3, with 7 bases fitting TRBD1. The germline gives CDR1 LNHDA, CDR2 SQIVND (reference sequence). Unmatched junction bases numbered 4, after V lost 6 bases and J lost 11 bases. The CDR3 extends over 11 amino acids. CDR3 protein: CASSQGGAIYF. For the CDR3, the DNA is TGTGCCAGTAGCCAGGGGGGAGCCATATATTTT. Variable domain in full (rest from reference TRBV19 and TRBJ1-3): DGGITQSPKYLFRKEGQNVTLSCEQNLNHDAMYWYRQDPGQGLRLIYYSQIVNDFQKGDIAEGYSVSREKKESFPLTVTSAQKNPTAFYLCASSQGGAIYFGEGSWLTVV.

This clonotype was observed a handful of times. V and J are TRBV7-2 and TRBJ2-1; D is perhaps TRBD2 (6 bases). Germline V gene sequence: CDR1 SGHTA, CDR2 FQGNSA. V was clipped by 0 bases and J by 2 bases, with 11 bases between them. CDR3 length: 16 amino acids. CDR3 nucleotide sequence: TGTGCCAGCAGCTTAGCGCCTCCGGGGGCCTACAATGAGCAGTTCTTC. Protein product: CASSLAPPGAYNEQFF.

This rearrangement joins TRBV18 to TRBJ2-5; tentatively, D is TRBD2 (5 bases). The CDR3 runs 16 residues. Germline CDR1 is KGHSH and CDR2 is LQKENI. Trimming pared 6 bases from V and 0 bases from J, leaving 17 bases between. The CDR3 bases are TGTGCCAGCTCCCAACCCCGGGATCTGTACCAAGAGACCCAGTACTTC. The encoded protein is CASSQPRDLYQETQYF.

There are many counts of this clonotype. The chain links TRBV12-3 or TRBV12-4 to TRBJ2-6, with D hard to call. This CDR3 has 18 residues. V lost 5 bases, J lost 0 bases, and 17 bases lay in between. The CDR3 bases are TGTGCCAGCAGTCCCCTCGGTGGAGTCGTCTCTGGGGCCAACGTCCTGACTTTC. This codes for CASSPLGGVVSGANVLTF.

The chain is built from TRBV3-1 and TRBJ2-5, with TRBD2 matching 9 bases. Per germline, CDR1 LGHDT and CDR2 YNNKEL (reference sequence). The J segment lost 5 bases and the V segment lost 8 bases, leaving 9 bases of the junction unmatched. The CDR3 contains 14 residues. CDR3 loop: CASEGVAGAETQYF. The CDR3, as DNA: TGTGCCAGCGAGGGGGTAGCGGGAGCGGAGACCCAGTACTTC.

This clonotype was seen ten or more times. V and J are TRBV3-1 and TRBJ2-1; 11 nucleotides line up with TRBD2. The CDR3 sequence is 17 residues long. J was trimmed by 4 bases and V by 4 bases; bases with no gene match: 9. Per germline, CDR1 LGHDT and CDR2 YNNKEL (reference sequence). This CDR3 reads CASSPSIAGGAYNEQFF. CDR3 in DNA: TGTGCCAGCAGCCCCAGTATAGCGGGAGGGGCTTACAATGAGCAGTTCTTC.

This sequence joins TRBV7-2 and TRBJ2-1, with D possibly matching TRBD2 (5 bases). CDR3 size: 14 residues. Germline V lookup: CDR1 SGHTA, CDR2 FQGNSA. V was cut by 3 bases and J by 4 bases, with 10 bases left in between. CDR3 coding DNA: TGTGCCAGCAGCTTCACTAGTACGTACAATGAGCAGTTCTTC. It translates to CASSFTSTYNEQFF.

The sample holds many counts of this clonotype. CDR3 loop: CASSKYSGQGYEKLFF. The CDR3 DNA follows: TGTGCCAGCAGTAAGTACAGCGGACAGGGGTACGAAAAACTGTTTTTT. This chain connects TRBV27 to TRBJ1-4, with TRBD1 identical over 9 bases. CDR1 MNHEY and CDR2 SMNVEV come from the germline V gene (reference sequence). The CDR3 runs to 16 residues. V trimming: 5 bases; J trimming: 8 bases; junction bases outside the gene matches: 12.